This entry features one T cell receptor (beta chain) sequence. Its antigen is as yet unknown. The data belong to a study of T cell responses to AZD1222 COVID-19 vaccine. About the study: Second doses that came at about 4 or about 12 weeks were put together.

Sequenced by immunoSEQ multiplex PCR; TCRdb stores in-frame clones only, minus some. The sample lists 150,000 or so clones; approximately 89% were seen once. With V trimmed by 6 bases and J by 5 bases, 10 bases remained unmatched. The CDR3 runs to 15 residues. Germline assignment: CDR1 MRHNA and CDR2 SNTAGT. Study conclusions and caveats: Reports indicate that nearly half of spike-specific TCRs are directed at unmutated variant regions.

The receptor's source is an adult in good health. Sequencing used peripheral blood, obtained on day 0 of AZD1222 vaccination. The chain joins TRBV6-4 to TRBJ2-1, with 7 positions matching TRBD2. CDR3 coding DNA: TGTGCCAGCAGCAAATCCAGCGGGGCCCACAATGAGCAGTTCTTC. This codes for CASSKSSGAHNEQFF.